This T cell receptor (beta chain) was sequenced in a study of cytomegalovirus exposure and HLA in healthy donors. Study-level results: The study flagged fewer than 200 TCR beta chains as cytomegalovirus-associated. Later analysis showed TCR association rates varying by HLA locus, highest for DRB1 and lowest for HLA-C. The authors later linked a missense DCLRE1C variant to TCR beta V- and J-gene trimming. Later work found most CMV-associated TCR beta chains apparently HLA-restricted.

Of note for this clone: No antigen is known for it.

Amplification used 60 Vbeta primers and 13 Jbeta primers. Using immunoSEQ multiplex PCR, the repertoire was profiled, and TCRdb retains in-frame clones only, with some absent. This table has fewer than 90,000 clones, nearly 80% appearing once. Germline V gene sequence: CDR1 KGHSH, CDR2 LQKENI. V was pared by 2 bases and J by 6 bases, with 20 bases between. This CDR3 has 17 amino acids. This sequence was found in a female donor in good health and CMV-seronegative. Sequencing used PBMCs. The chain links TRBV18 to TRBJ1-5; possibly TRBD1 for D (5 bases). The DNA of the CDR3 is TGTGCCAGCTCACCAGATTGGGGGGAGGGAACGGTTCAGCCCCAGCATTTT. Its translation is CASSPDWGEGTVQPQHF. Using reference TRBV18 and TRBJ1-5 for the parts outside the CDR3, the full variable domain is NAGVMQNPRHLVRRRGQEARLRCSPMKGHSHVYWYRQLPEEGLKFMVYLQKENIIDESGMPKERFSAEFPKEGPSILRIQQVVRGDSAAYFCASSPDWGEGTVQPQHFGDGTRLSIL.